These 10 T cell receptor beta chains came from one sample sequenced in a study of early T cells in non-severe SARS-CoV-2 infection. From the 5' RACE reads, TCRdb called clonotypes with MiXCR, one entry per CDR3 protein. Of approximately 48,000 distinct CDR3 sequences listed, roughly 6.5% are singletons. Sequencing used whole blood, obtained at baseline. These receptors were obtained from an adult who was a healthcare worker with PCR-confirmed SARS-CoV-2 infection or an uninfected control (not recorded which).

Notes on this clonotype: A read error is possible here, since a much larger clone lies one base away. The rearrangement links TRBV5-1 to TRBJ1-1, with 7 bases fitting TRBD1. Unmatched junction bases numbered 3, after V lost 2 bases and J lost 2 bases. This CDR3 comprises 14 residues. Germline values: CDR1 SGHRS, CDR2 YFSETQ. CDR3 DNA sequence: TGCGCCAGCAGCTTAGGACAGGCCAACACTGAAGCTTTCTTT. Encoded protein: CASSLGQANTEAFF.

V usage is TRBV4-2 and J usage is TRBJ2-7; no clear D. The CDR3 runs 16 residues. V was clipped by 0 bases and J by 3 bases, with 15 bases between them. In germline, CDR1 is LGHNA, CDR2 YNFKEQ. CDR3 nucleotide sequence: TGTGCCAGCAGCCAAGAAAAAGATCCCGGCCTCTACGAGCAGTACTTC. Translated: CASSQEKDPGLYEQYF.

This clonotype was seen a few times. Germline and junction disagree at one end, which may indicate a read error. The chain employs TRBV7-7 and TRBJ2-5; 11 nucleotides line up with TRBD1. Germline V gene lookup returns CDR1 SSHAT and CDR2 FNYEAQ (reference sequence). CDR3 length equals 14 residues. The CDR3 protein is CASSSGQGVETQYF. CDR3 nucleotide sequence: TGTGCTAGCAGCTCGGGACAGGGGGTGGAGACCCAGTACTTC.

This clonotype showed up many times. The chain is built from TRBV20-1 and TRBJ2-6, with unresolved D. Germline lookup yields CDR1 DFQATT and CDR2 SNEGSKA (reference sequence). The CDR3 runs 15 residues. Trimming removed 0 bases at V and 5 bases at J, with 11 bases between. CDR3 loop: CSARDPDPRANVLTF. CDR3 DNA sequence: TGCAGTGCTAGAGATCCGGACCCTAGGGCCAACGTCCTGACTTTC.

This clonotype was detected many times. The gene calls are TRBV6-2 or TRBV6-3 and TRBJ2-6; tentatively, D is TRBD1 (5 bases). Per the germline V gene, CDR1 is MNHEY and CDR2 is SVGEGT. Trimming stripped 5 bases from V and 1 base from J, with 9 bases between. The CDR3 is 15 residues long. The CDR3 DNA follows: TGTGCCAGCAGTGCCGACAGTTCTGGGGCCAACGTCCTGACTTTC. This sequence encodes CASSADSSGANVLTF.

This clonotype was seen more than once but under ten times. V gene TRBV6-6 combines with J gene TRBJ2-3, with 11 bases matching TRBD2. The CDR3 loop spans 16 amino acids. From germline, CDR1 is MNHNY and CDR2 SVGAGI (reference sequence). Germline trimming cut 6 bases from V and 6 bases from J; bases unmatched to any gene: 11. CDR3 loop: CASRPIAGGTRDTQYF. The CDR3 region has the DNA TGTGCCAGCAGGCCGATAGCGGGGGGGACGAGGGATACGCAGTATTTT.

This clonotype was seen many times. The chain links TRBV5-1 to TRBJ2-3; maybe TRBD2 (5 bases). V was shortened by 1 base and J by 6 bases, with 18 bases between the two germline ends. The germline gives CDR1 SGHRS, CDR2 YFSETQ. This CDR3 has 16 residues. The DNA for the CDR3 is TGCGCCAGCAGCTTGATCGCCCGGACCCGAGGGGATACGCAGTATTTT. It is translated as CASSLIARTRGDTQYF.

This clonotype showed up just a few times. The junction departs from germline at one end; a sequencing error may be responsible. The genes are TRBV7-7 and TRBJ2-3; 11 bases are shared with TRBD2. Germline V gene data show CDR1 as SSHAT and CDR2 as FNYEAQ (reference sequence). The CDR3 is 18 amino acids. This CDR3 reads CASSPSGGTPIKTDTQYF. The CDR3 region has the DNA TGTGCTAGCAGCCCTAGCGGGGGGACACCGATTAAAACAGATACGCAGTATTTT.

This clonotype showed up many times. CDR3 in amino acids: CASSLSGLADTQYF. The CDR3 DNA reads TGTGCCAGCAGCTTATCGGGACTAGCAGATACGCAGTATTTT. The chain has TRBV7-3 and TRBJ2-3; TRBD2 matches 8 bases. Germline V CDR1 and CDR2: SGHTA, FQGTGA. CDR3 length equals 14 residues. The V segment lost 2 bases and the J segment 4 bases; nucleotides outside the gene matches: 2. The entire variable domain, with the rest obtained from reference TRBV7-3 and TRBJ2-3, is as follows: GAGVSQTPSNKVTEKGKYVELRCDPISGHTALYWYRQSLGQGPEFLIYFQGTGAADDSGLPNDRFFAVRPEGSVSTLKIQRTERGDSAVYLCASSLSGLADTQYFGPGTRLTVL.

The CDR3 nucleotides are TGTGCCAGCAGTTACTCGGTCCCCCGGGGGCCCTACGAGCAGTACTTC. Its translation: CASSYSVPRGPYEQYF. The chain recombines TRBV6-5 with TRBJ2-7, with D perhaps matching TRBD1 or TRBD2 (6 bases each). V was trimmed by 0 bases and J by 2 bases, leaving 14 bases between them. The germline V gene encodes CDR1 MNHEY and CDR2 SVGAGI. This CDR3 is built from 16 residues.